In its sample, the clone carrying this TCR beta chain was seen once. The data belong to a study of blood T cell repertoires in COVID-19. TCRdb keeps only in-frame clones here, not all; method: immunoSEQ multiplex PCR. The profile shows roughly 240,000 clones, around 88% of them singletons. This CDR3 is 13 amino acids long. V dropped 2 bases and J dropped 7; count of bases not matched to a gene: 4. This receptor was identified in a woman aged 30 to 39 who had recovered from COVID-19. This chain uses TRBV12-3 or TRBV12-4 with TRBJ1-2; 7 bases align to TRBD1. The specimen was peripheral blood. CDR3 coding DNA: TGTGCCAGCAGTTTAAGGGCAGGGGGTGGCTACACCTTC. Its protein product is CASSLRAGGGYTF.